The clone carrying this TCR delta chain is categorized as medium-sized. TCRdb reprocessed the RT-PCR reads through CATT. The sample has 6,500 or so delta-chain clones, nearly 25% seen once. The data derive from a study of gamma-delta T cells after stem cell transplantation. The sequenced material came from gamma-delta T cells. This clonotype originated in a human donor. It is not recorded whose cells these are; they may come from a transplant donor.

The CDR3 sequence is CACDKIYWGPSSWDTRQMFF. CDR3 coding DNA: TGTGCCTGTGACAAGATTTACTGGGGGCCCAGCTCCTGGGACACCCGACAGATGTTTTTC. This chain joins TRDV2 and TRDJ3; 8 nucleotides match TRDD3. The CDR3 has 20 residues. Germline CDR1 is GEAIGNYY and CDR2 is EKD. The trim removed 2 bases at V and 0 bases at J, leaving 11 bases unmatched.